This T cell receptor beta chain is drawn from a study of cytomegalovirus exposure and HLA in healthy donors. About the research overall: It was reported in a later analysis that the 95 to 150 validation repertoires used the same platform as the roughly 670 first-cohort repertoires. Study-wide results and caveats: Cytomegalovirus association was listed for around 180 TCR beta chains. According to a subsequent analysis, TCR clusters from the first cohort were inclined to appear together in the 120 or so validation repertoires.

This clone was picked up one time. Its antigen is not identified. Some clones are missing from TCRdb's copy, which holds only in-frame ones; the method was immunoSEQ multiplex PCR. Of some 130,000 clones listed, 89% were seen once; the top ten hold 1% to 1.5%. CDR1 is MDHEN and CDR2 is SYDVKM in the germline V gene. Trimming removed 6 bases from V and 7 bases from J, with 13 bases in between. This CDR3 contains 13 residues. The sequence came from a woman in her late teens or twenties in good health and CMV-seronegative. The sample taken for sequencing was PBMCs. The chain joins TRBV28 to TRBJ2-4, with D perhaps TRBD2 (6 bases). The CDR3 loop reads CASRPRGRNIQYF. As DNA, the CDR3 is TGTGCCAGCAGACCCCGGGGGAGGAACATTCAGTACTTC.